Shown below are 18 T cell receptor beta chains from a single sample sequenced in a study of blood T cell repertoires in COVID-19. Profiling relied on immunoSEQ multiplex PCR, and the TCRdb table lists in-frame clones only, not all of them. The sample lists some 350,000 clones; approximately 88% were seen once. The material sequenced was PBMCs or T cells enriched from blood (not recorded which). These receptors all come from a man under 40 who had recovered from COVID-19.

The genes are TRBV7-3 and TRBJ2-3; maybe TRBD2 (5 bases). CDR3 length: 15 amino acids. From germline, CDR1 is SGHTA and CDR2 FQGTGA. V was clipped by 2 bases and J by 1 base, with 10 bases between them. The CDR3 spells CASSLGGKRTDTQYF. The CDR3 coding sequence is TGTGCCAGCAGCTTAGGAGGCAAACGCACAGATACGCAGTATTTT.

This rearrangement joins TRBV18 to TRBJ1-4, with 8 bases aligning to TRBD1. Germline V lookup: CDR1 KGHSH, CDR2 LQKENI. There are 15 residues in the CDR3. After removal of 5 bases from V and 6 bases from J, the junction contained 8 bases not matched to a gene. In nucleotides, the CDR3 is TGTGCCAGCTCAACCCGACAGGGGTTGTATGAAAAACTGTTTTTT. This codes for CASSTRQGLYEKLFF. Full variable domain (outside the CDR3, taken from reference TRBV18 and TRBJ1-4): NAGVMQNPRHLVRRRGQEARLRCSPMKGHSHVYWYRQLPEEGLKFMVYLQKENIIDESGMPKERFSAEFPKEGPSILRIQQVVRGDSAAYFCASSTRQGLYEKLFFGSGTQLSVL.

This chain joins TRBV5-6 and TRBJ1-1; D unclear. Germline CDR1 reads SGHDT; CDR2 reads YYEEEE. CDR3 size: 16 residues. V lost 0 bases, J lost 4 bases, and 16 bases lay in between. This chain's CDR3 is CASSLGSGRWSTEAFF. CDR3 sequence (DNA): TGTGCCAGCAGCTTGGGATCGGGGAGGTGGAGCACTGAAGCTTTCTTT.

This clone has a single count. This rearrangement joins TRBV10-2 to TRBJ2-3; 7 bases align to TRBD2. Germline trimming cut 11 bases from V and 5 bases from J; bases unmatched to any gene: 4. The CDR3 covers 11 residues. Germline values: CDR1 WSHSY, CDR2 SAAADI. The CDR3 nucleotides are TGCGCCGCCTGGGGGGGAGATACGCAGTATTTT. This sequence encodes CAAWGGDTQYF.

With regard to this clone: This same CDR3 is encoded by further DNA sequences in the sample. J is TRBJ2-5 and V is TRBV5-1; D is possibly TRBD1 (6 bases). The CDR3 has 14 residues. Trimming removed 3 bases at V and 2 bases at J, with 11 bases between. CDR1 is SGHRS and CDR2 is YFSETQ in the germline V gene. The CDR3: CASSSGQLQETQYF. Written as DNA, the CDR3 is TGCGCCAGCAGCTCAGGACAGCTACAAGAGACCCAGTACTTC.

The chain has TRBV3-1 (or the pseudogene TRBV3-2) and TRBJ1-2; 9 bases are a match to TRBD1. There are 14 residues in the CDR3. V dropped 6 bases and J dropped 2; count of bases not matched to a gene: 4. Looked up from germline, CDR1 is LGHDT and CDR2 is YNNKEL (reference sequence). This CDR3 is CASRPGTGNYGYTF. The CDR3 DNA reads as TGTGCCAGCAGACCCGGGACAGGGAACTATGGCTACACCTTC.

CDR3 nucleotides: TGTGCCAGCAGCTTAGGCGGGGGAACTAATGAAAAACTGTTTTTT. Translation: CASSLGGGTNEKLFF. This chain connects TRBV7-9 to TRBJ1-4; a weak D match, TRBD1 (5 bases). The CDR3 runs 15 residues. Germline V gene data show CDR1 as SEHNR and CDR2 as FQNEAQ (reference sequence). V was shortened by 1 base and J by 1 base, with 7 bases between the two germline ends.

This CDR3 reads CASSQPDRESGYTF. The CDR3 coding sequence is TGTGCCAGCAGCCAACCGGACAGGGAGTCTGGCTACACCTTC. The V and J genes are TRBV3-1 (or the pseudogene TRBV3-2) and TRBJ1-2, with TRBD1 identical over 8 bases. J lost 7 bases, V lost 2 bases, and 6 bases had no gene match. The CDR3 loop spans 14 amino acids. Germline V gene lookup returns CDR1 LGHDT and CDR2 YNNKEL (reference sequence).

This clone was recorded once. This chain uses TRBV24-1 with TRBJ2-7; the D gene is possibly TRBD1 (6 bases). This CDR3 is 16 amino acids long. In germline, CDR1 is KGHDR, CDR2 SFDVKD. Trimming took 4 bases from V and 0 from J, leaving 15 bases between them. The CDR3 loop is CATSDPGDRYSYEQYF. The CDR3 DNA reads as TGTGCCACCAGTGACCCAGGAGACAGGTACTCCTACGAGCAGTACTTC.

V gene TRBV5-6 combines with J gene TRBJ1-1, with 7 positions matching TRBD1. J lost 5 bases, V lost 3 bases, and 7 bases had no gene match. The germline V gene encodes CDR1 SGHDT and CDR2 YYEEEE. This CDR3 comprises 14 residues. The CDR3 reads CASSSTGLRTEAFF. The CDR3 DNA sequence: TGTGCCAGCAGCTCGACAGGGTTGAGGACTGAAGCTTTCTTT.

The chain links TRBV7-2 to TRBJ1-1, with D possibly matching TRBD1 (6 bases). V lost 2 bases to trimming and J lost 3 bases, with 7 bases between them. Germline values: CDR1 SGHTA, CDR2 FQGNSA. The CDR3 has 13 residues. Written as DNA, the CDR3 is TGTGCCAGCAGCTTATACAGGGACACTGAAGCTTTCTTT. It specifies CASSLYRDTEAFF.

The chain has TRBV3-1 (or the pseudogene TRBV3-2) and TRBJ2-3; D call uncertain. V dropped 1 base and J dropped 0 bases, with 8 bases sitting between them. This CDR3 region has 15 residues. Germline CDR1 and CDR2: LGHDT and YNNKEL (reference sequence). The chain's CDR3 is CASSQARTSTDTQYF. CDR3 DNA: TGTGCCAGCAGCCAAGCTAGAACTAGCACAGATACGCAGTATTTT.

This chain joins TRBV28 and TRBJ1-5, with D possibly TRBD1 on 6 matching bases. The V end was cut by 4 bases, the J end by 7 bases, with 14 bases between. The V gene's germline CDR1 is MDHEN and CDR2 SYDVKM. The CDR3 loop spans 14 amino acids. The CDR3 DNA follows: TGTGCCAGCAGTTACGATGACAGGAGACAGCCCCAGCATTTT. It encodes CASSYDDRRQPQHF.

There are a few counts of this clone. The limits of the CDR3 on the DNA are not certain, so only TCRdb's listed CDR3 is given. The genes are TRBV21-1 and TRBJ2-7; no check of the table's D call, TRBD2, against the DNA was made. TRBV21-1 is a known pseudogene. Counting both end residues, the CDR3 totals 17 amino acids. CDR3 loop: CASSKEWASGTHYEQYF.

As concerns this clone: In the same sample, other DNA sequences code for this CDR3. The V gene is TRBV5-1, the J gene TRBJ2-7; D remains unclear. This CDR3 contains 13 residues. The V gene's germline CDR1 is SGHRS and CDR2 YFSETQ. V gave up 1 base and J gave up 1 base, with 6 bases separating them. In DNA form, the CDR3 reads TGCGCCAGCAGCTTGACAAGTTCCTACGAGCAGTACTTC. The encoded protein is CASSLTSSYEQYF. The full variable domain, its missing parts supplied by reference TRBV5-1 and TRBJ2-7, is KAGVTQTPRYLIKTRGQQVTLSCSPISGHRSVSWYQQTPGQGLQFLFEYFSETQRNKGNFPGRFSGRQFSNSRSEMNVSTLELGDSALYLCASSLTSSYEQYFGPGTRLTVT.

The chain has TRBV10-3 and TRBJ1-1, with a possible D match to TRBD1 (6 bases). With 4 bases removed from V and 1 base from J, the gap between germline ends came to 10 bases. The CDR3 consists of 14 residues. The germline CDR1 and CDR2 sequences are ENHRY and SYGVKD. This CDR3 reads CAISVGHPNTEAFF. In DNA, the CDR3 is TGTGCCATCAGTGTGGGACACCCGAACACTGAAGCTTTCTTT.

This sequence joins TRBV28 and TRBJ2-7; the D gene is possibly TRBD2 (7 bases). Germline assignment: CDR1 MDHEN and CDR2 SYDVKM. This CDR3 is built from 15 residues. Between the trimmed V and J ends, which lost 6 bases and 2 bases, there was a span of 17 bases. The CDR3 region is CASSQQGGYTYEQYF. The CDR3 DNA reads as TGTGCCAGCAGCCAACAGGGAGGGTACACCTACGAGCAGTACTTC.

The J gene is TRBJ2-1, the V gene TRBV6-4; 10 bases line up with TRBD2. After removal of 0 bases from V and 6 bases from J, the junction contained 8 bases not matched to a gene. The CDR3 has 17 amino acids. The V gene's germline CDR1 is MRHNA and CDR2 SNTAGT. In DNA, the CDR3 is TGTGCCAGCAGTGACTCCCCGGCTAGCGGGGGCCCCAATGAGCAGTTCTTC. Its translation is CASSDSPASGGPNEQFF.